These 15 T cell receptor beta chains share one sample of origin, sequenced in a study of blood T cells in healthy people across ages. It was with a sample-barcoded 5' primer and a J-beta primer mix that a second PCR of about 6 to 12 cycles was run. Via MiXCR, TCRdb re-called the 5' RACE reads, giving one row per CDR3 protein. Of over 700,000 distinct CDR3 sequences listed, approximately 25% are singletons. The sample also formed part of further work on T cells of mothers and their children.

The material sequenced was blood. These receptors came from a boy aged 5-17 years in good health.

This clonotype turned up a few times. The gene calls are TRBV20-1 and TRBJ2-1; perhaps TRBD1 as D (5 bases). The V gene lost 0 bases and the J gene lost 7 bases, with 19 bases spanning the gap. The germline CDR1 and CDR2 sequences are DFQATT and SNEGSKA (reference sequence). The CDR3 has 16 amino acids. The CDR3 bases are TGCAGTGCTAGAGATTTGAGACAGAGTTCCAGGAATGAGCAGTTCTTC. This gives the protein CSARDLRQSSRNEQFF.

This clonotype was detected only a few times. The chain couples TRBV5-1 to TRBJ2-7; either TRBD1 or TRBD2 may supply D (5 bases each). Per the germline V gene, CDR1 is SGHRS and CDR2 is YFSETQ. The V end was cut by 7 bases, the J end by 4 bases, with 21 bases between. CDR3 length: 15 amino acids. Here the CDR3 DNA reads TGCGCCAGCGAAAGTGGGGGTGGGCACCCGTACGAGCAGTACTTC. This translates into CASESGGGHPYEQYF.

In this sample, this clonotype turned up a few times. The J gene is TRBJ2-7, the V gene TRBV12-3 or TRBV12-4; TRBD2 agrees at 8 bases. The J call may be in error: the DNA end matches TRBJ2-5 better. The CDR3 runs to 13 residues. CDR3 coding DNA: TGTGCCAGCAGCATAGCGGGGTCGGAGACCCAGTACTTC. Translating gives CASSIAGSETQYF.

This clonotype was observed a handful of times. CDR3 region: CASSYMGGDTGELFF. CDR3 DNA sequence: TGTGCCAGCAGTTATATGGGGGGTGACACCGGGGAGCTGTTTTTT. The chain combines TRBV6-6 with TRBJ2-2; tentative D call: TRBD2 (6 bases). The CDR3 contains 15 residues. Germline CDR1 reads MNHNY; CDR2 reads SVGAGI (reference sequence). The V end lost 3 bases, the J end lost 3 bases, and 11 bases lay between the germline ends.

The rearrangement uses TRBV20-1 and TRBJ2-4; 8 bases match TRBD2. This CDR3 is 16 amino acids long. V was pared by 5 bases and J by 2 bases, with 11 bases of the junction left unmatched. Germline lookup yields CDR1 DFQATT and CDR2 SNEGSKA (reference sequence). For the CDR3, the DNA is TGCAGTGCTCGCAATAGCGGGATTAATTCCAAAAACATTCAGTACTTC. Translation: CSARNSGINSKNIQYF.

This clonotype was counted between two and nine times. The J gene is TRBJ2-6, the V gene TRBV5-8, with D unclear. CDR1 and CDR2 from the germline V gene are SGHTS and YDEGEE. V dropped 0 bases and J dropped 2 bases, with 6 bases sitting between them. The CDR3 is 15 amino acids. The CDR3 region is CASSLGPAGANVLTF. The CDR3 DNA is TGTGCCAGCAGCTTGGGGCCGGCTGGGGCCAACGTCCTGACTTTC.

Comments on this clonotype: At one of its ends the junction is not consistent with the germline gene, which may arise from a read error. The chain is built from TRBV6-1 and TRBJ1-5; D is uncertain. Germline V gene sequence: CDR1 MNHNS, CDR2 SASEGT. This CDR3 contains 16 residues. The CDR3 region is CASREGISTRNQPQHF. The CDR3 bases are TGTGCCAGCAGGGAAGGGATTTCGACGCGCAATCAGCCCCAGCATTTT.

The chain recombines TRBV3-1 with TRBJ2-4; D unclear. CDR1 and CDR2 from the germline V gene are LGHDT and YNNKEL (reference sequence). CDR3 length: 19 residues. Trimming shortened V by 1 base and J by 0 bases, and 19 bases separated the two germline ends. Here the CDR3 reads CASSQGVWVGGLAKNIQYF. The CDR3, as DNA: TGTGCCAGCAGCCAAGGGGTTTGGGTAGGCGGTCTAGCCAAAAACATTCAGTACTTC.

This clonotype was observed a handful of times. This chain connects TRBV7-9 to TRBJ2-5, with D uncertain. The CDR3 is made up of 14 amino acids. CDR1 SEHNR and CDR2 FQNEAQ come from the germline V gene (reference sequence). Trimming left V 3 bases short and J 5 bases short, with 13 bases between. The CDR3 loop is CASSFHGPPETQYF. As DNA, the CDR3 is TGTGCCAGCAGCTTCCACGGGCCTCCGGAGACCCAGTACTTC.

For this clonotype: An end of the junction differs from the germline gene, which may be a read error. The chain links TRBV9 to TRBJ2-7; the match to TRBD1 covers 7 bases. CDR1 is SGDLS and CDR2 is YYNGEE in the germline V gene. The CDR3 length is 13 residues. The CDR3 sequence: CASSKQGTQALHF. The DNA of the CDR3 is TGTGCCAGCAGCAAACAGGGGACGCAGGCCCTTCACTTC.

The rearrangement joins TRBV12-3 or TRBV12-4 to TRBJ2-5, with 7 bases that match TRBD2. V gave up 5 bases and J gave up 4 bases; unmatched junction bases: 10. The CDR3 length is 15 residues. The CDR3 DNA is TGTGCCAGCAGTCTATCTTCTAGCGGCCGAGAGACCCAGTACTTC. Amino acid sequence: CASSLSSSGRETQYF.

This chain joins TRBV28 and TRBJ2-1, with D possibly being TRBD2 (5 bases). Germline CDR1 and CDR2: MDHEN and SYDVKM. The CDR3 covers 16 residues. V lost 4 bases and J 6 bases, leaving 19 bases between the germline ends. This CDR3 is CASSSPPRGVGNEQFF. In nucleotides, the CDR3 is TGTGCCAGCAGTTCTCCCCCCCGGGGAGTGGGCAATGAGCAGTTCTTC.

The rearrangement links TRBV29-1 to TRBJ1-1; D ambiguous. The CDR3 spans 12 residues. Germline-derived CDR1 and CDR2 are SQVTM and ANQGSEA. Deletions cut 0 bases from V and 6 bases from J, with 8 bases between. The DNA for the CDR3 is TGCAGCGTTGAAGACGAGGACGCTGAAGCTTTCTTT. Amino acid sequence: CSVEDEDAEAFF.

This clonotype was detected a few times. The CDR3 bases are TGCAGTGCCAAGGACAGGGAAATAGTGCAGTACTTC. It is translated as CSAKDREIVQYF. V and J are TRBV20-1 and TRBJ2-7; 8 bases agree with TRBD1. CDR3 length: 12 residues. Germline lookup yields CDR1 DFQATT and CDR2 SNEGSKA (reference sequence). V lost 6 bases, J lost 9 bases, and 10 bases stayed unmatched.

This clonotype showed up many times. The V and J genes are TRBV7-2 and TRBJ2-5, with 7 bases identical to TRBD2. J was trimmed by 4 bases and V by 1 base; bases with no gene match: 15. The CDR3 is 18 residues long. Germline-derived CDR1 and CDR2 are SGHTA and FQGNSA. The CDR3 reads CASSLVIPALANRETQYF. The CDR3 nucleotides read TGTGCCAGCAGCTTAGTAATCCCCGCACTAGCGAATCGAGAGACCCAGTACTTC.